This section outlines one T cell receptor (beta chain) sequence together with its context. TCRdb passed the 5' RACE reads through MiXCR, listing each CDR3 protein once. The sample shows about 300,000 distinct CDR3 sequences, approximately 3.9% of them seen only once. This specimen comes from a study of T cells after yellow fever vaccination. The CDR3 consists of 14 residues. V lost 1 base and J 1 base, leaving 8 bases between the germline ends. In germline, CDR1 is MNHEY, CDR2 SVGEGT. The sequence came from a man between 18 and 29 years old who received the YFV17D yellow fever vaccine. Sequencing was performed on PBMCs, taken 5 days after the yellow fever booster vaccination. The gene calls are TRBV6-2 or TRBV6-3 and TRBJ2-7; the D is unclear. The CDR3 coding sequence is TGTGCCAGCAGTTACTTGCTCCGATCCTACGAGCAGTACTTC. Translating gives CASSYLLRSYEQYF.